This is a list of T cell receptor beta chains from one sample in a study of cytomegalovirus exposure and HLA in healthy donors. Repertoires were generated with immunoSEQ multiplex PCR, while TCRdb's copy carries only in-frame clones and drops some. The sample lists approximately 170,000 clones; roughly nine tenths were seen once. The sequencing input was PBMCs. These receptors all stem from a woman younger than 30 in good health and CMV-seropositive. The CDR3 runs from the conserved cysteine through the conserved F or W. The order of the fields is D gene, V gene, CDR3 length, clone size, J gene, CDR3 DNA, CDR3 protein. A D gene is named only where the DNA matches it firmly. For some rows the clone size is stated as once, few or many, or as a class when expanded; others skip it.

.	TRBV7-9	15	.	TRBJ1-5	TGTGCCAGCAGCCTAGGCGGGGGAGGGGATCAGCCCCAGCATTTT	CASSLGGGGDQPQHF
TRBD1	TRBV6-1	14	.	TRBJ1-1	TGTGCCAGCAGTTTGACAGGGGGGAACACTGAAGCTTTCTTT	CASSLTGGNTEAFF
.	TRBV29-1	13	.	TRBJ2-1	TGCAGCTCTAGGGTCAGGACTTACAATGAGCAGTTCTTC	CSSRVRTYNEQFF
TRBD1	TRBV10-3	14	once	TRBJ2-5	TGTGCCATCAGTGAGTTTCAGGGGGCAGAGACCCAGTACTTC	CAISEFQGAETQYF
TRBD1	TRBV4-2	16	.	TRBJ1-1	TGTGCCAGCAGCCAAGATCGGGACAGGTTGAACACTGAAGCTTTCTTT	CASSQDRDRLNTEAFF
.	TRBV28	14	.	TRBJ2-7	TGTGCCAGCAGTTTATCGGACACAGCCTACGAGCAGTACTTC	CASSLSDTAYEQYF
TRBD2	TRBV2	13	.	TRBJ2-1	TGTGCCAGCACGGGGCTAGCGGGCGATGAGCAGTTCTTC	CASTGLAGDEQFF
.	TRBV6-1	17	.	TRBJ1-5	TGTGCCAGCAGTGAGAATAACGTGGGGCCGAGCAATCAGCCCCAGCATTTT	CASSENNVGPSNQPQHF
TRBD1	TRBV30	13	.	TRBJ2-5	TGTGCCTGGAGTGGACAGGGGGGGGAGACCCAGTACTTC	CAWSGQGGETQYF
.	TRBV5-1	15	.	TRBJ1-2	TGCGCCAGCAGCCTCACGGCCTCCGGCGGCTATGGCTACACCTTC	CASSLTASGGYGYTF
.	TRBV27	22	.	TRBJ2-1	TGTGCCAGCACCGAACCCAATAAAAGGACTTTTATTAGTGGGGATTCCTACAATGAGCAGTTCTTC	CASTEPNKRTFISGDSYNEQFF
.	TRBV27	13	.	TRBJ2-1	TGTGCCAGCAGCCGTGAGGGGGTGGGTGAGCAGTTCTTC	CASSREGVGEQFF
.	TRBV7-2	16	.	TRBJ1-3	TGTGCCAGAATCAAAGGCGGCACCTTCTCTGGAAACACCATATATTTT	CARIKGGTFSGNTIYF
.	TRBV6-6	15	once	TRBJ1-3	TGTGCCAGCATCAAGGCGGGGGAACAGGGAAACACCATATATTTT	CASIKAGEQGNTIYF
TRBD2	TRBV5-4	15	.	TRBJ2-7	TGTGCCAGCAGCTCCATAGCGGGCGGCAAGAACGAGCAGTACTTC	CASSSIAGGKNEQYF
.	TRBV2	16	.	TRBJ1-2	TGTGCCAGCAGTGAAGGACTAGGAGGAATCGGAAGAGGCTACACCTTC	CASSEGLGGIGRGYTF
TRBD1	TRBV10-1	15	.	TRBJ2-2	TGCGCCAGCAGCCCGGGACAGGGCAACACCGGGGAGCTGTTTTTT	CASSPGQGNTGELFF
TRBD1	TRBV7-8	20	.	TRBJ2-1	TGTGCCAGCAGCTCAGAGGAACAGGGGACGATTTATTTGGTGTCCAGTGAGCAGTTCTTC	CASSSEEQGTIYLVSSEQFF
TRBD2	TRBV7-3	19	.	TRBJ2-1	TGTGCCAGCAGCTTAATTGGACTAGCGGGAGGGCTCTCCTACAATGAGCAGTTCTTC	CASSLIGLAGGLSYNEQFF
.	TRBV5-6	14	.	TRBJ2-5	TGTGCCAGCAGCTTGGCTGGCAGGGAAGAGACCCAGTACTTC	CASSLAGREETQYF
.	TRBV16	13	.	TRBJ2-1	TGTGCCAGCAGCCCCTTCCGGGGGTGGGAGCAGTTCTTC	CASSPFRGWEQFF
.	TRBV2	12	.	TRBJ1-1	TGTGCCAGCCTCCGGTTGAACACTGAAGCTTTCTTT	CASLRLNTEAFF
.	TRBV29-1	13	.	TRBJ1-2	TGCAGCGTTGAGGGAGGACTCGGGTTAGGCTACACCTTC	CSVEGGLGLGYTF
.	TRBV19	15	.	TRBJ2-6	TGTGCCAGTAGTCAGACAGGTGGTGGGGCCAACGTCCTGACTTTC	CASSQTGGGANVLTF
TRBD1	TRBV30	14	.	TRBJ1-4	TGTGCCTGGCAACAGGGACAGATTAATGAAAAACTGTTTTTT	CAWQQGQINEKLFF
.	TRBV9	15	.	TRBJ2-1	TGTGCCAGCAGCGTAGAGGTAGCGGCGTACAATGAGCAGTTCTTC	CASSVEVAAYNEQFF
.	TRBV29-1	13	.	TRBJ1-5	TGCAGCGTTGAGTCGGCAGCGAATCAGCCCCAGCATTTT	CSVESAANQPQHF
.	TRBV2	14	.	TRBJ1-6	TGTGCCAGCAGCCCCCTGGGGGGTAATTCACCCCTCCACTTT	CASSPLGGNSPLHF
.	TRBV11-2	16	.	TRBJ2-5	TGTGCCAGCAGTTTTAGTGGGCAGCAATTCCAAGAGACCCAGTACTTC	CASSFSGQQFQETQYF
.	TRBV5-6	14	.	TRBJ2-1	TGTGCCAGCAGCTTTCTCAGGGTAGCAGGTGAGCAGTTCTTC	CASSFLRVAGEQFF
TRBD1	TRBV5-4	16	.	TRBJ2-5	TGTGCCAGCAGCGGAGCACCAACAGGGGGCGGGGAGACCCAGTACTTC	CASSGAPTGGGETQYF
TRBD1	TRBV28	15	.	TRBJ1-2	TGTGCCAGCAGTTTAGCACAGGGGGCCGTCTATGGCTACACCTTC	CASSLAQGAVYGYTF
TRBD1	TRBV28	15	.	TRBJ2-1	TGTGCCAGTAAAAACCGGGACAGGGCCTACAATGAGCAGTTCTTC	CASKNRDRAYNEQFF
TRBD2	TRBV6-4	15	once	TRBJ2-5	TGTGCCAGCAGTGAGAGAGCGGGAGGGCCGGAGACCCAGTACTTC	CASSERAGGPETQYF
TRBD2	TRBV5-4	17	.	TRBJ2-3	TGTGCCAGCAGCTTGGGTACTAGCGGGGGACCCACAGATACGCAGTATTTT	CASSLGTSGGPTDTQYF
.	TRBV19	15	.	TRBJ1-5	TGTGCCAGTAGAAGTGGGGGGAATAGCAATCAGCCCCAGCATTTT	CASRSGGNSNQPQHF
TRBD2	TRBV2	12	.	TRBJ2-1	TGTGCTATCGGGGGGGGACACAATGAGCAGTTCTTC	CAIGGGHNEQFF
.	TRBV5-1	12	.	TRBJ2-3	TGCGCCAGCAAGCTTGAGAAAGATACGCAGTATTTT	CASKLEKDTQYF
.	TRBV2	17	.	TRBJ2-1	TGTGCCAGCAGTGAAGCGGAAACCCGGGTGTTCTACAATGAGCAGTTCTTC	CASSEAETRVFYNEQFF
TRBD1	TRBV9	13	.	TRBJ1-1	TGTGCCAGCAGCGTAGTAACAGGGGTTGAAGCTTTCTTT	CASSVVTGVEAFF
TRBD1	TRBV7-9	13	.	TRBJ1-1	TGTGCCAGCAGCTTAGAGGGGGCCACTGAAGCTTTCTTT	CASSLEGATEAFF
TRBD1	TRBV4-3	16	.	TRBJ1-4	TGCGCCAGCAGCCAAGCAACCGGACAGGGCGATGAAAAACTGTTTTTT	CASSQATGQGDEKLFF
TRBD1	TRBV2	16	.	TRBJ1-4	TGTGCCAGCATTCCGGGACAGGGGGCAGCTAATGAAAAACTGTTTTTT	CASIPGQGAANEKLFF
.	TRBV29-1	16	.	TRBJ2-6	TGCAGCGCCCAGACCCAGGGCCTCTCTGGGGCCAACGTCCTGACTTTC	CSAQTQGLSGANVLTF
TRBD1	TRBV15	17	.	TRBJ1-5	TGTGCCACCAGCAGGGGACAGTACGAGGCCGTTGGTCAGCCCCAGCATTTT	CATSRGQYEAVGQPQHF
TRBD2	TRBV7-3	15	few	TRBJ2-1	TGTGCCAGCAGTGTTGATAGCGGGGGACACAATGAGCAGTTCTTC	CASSVDSGGHNEQFF
TRBD1	TRBV4-1	15	.	TRBJ1-5	TGCGCCAGCAGCCCCACGGGACAGATAAATCAGCCCCAGCATTTT	CASSPTGQINQPQHF
.	TRBV21-1	12	.	TRBJ1-6	TGTGCCAGCAGCAAGCAGAATTCACCCCTCCACTTT	CASSKQNSPLHF
.	TRBV11-3	15	.	TRBJ1-5	TGTGCCAGCAGCACCACGCGCCCGGGGGATCAGCCCCAGCATTTT	CASSTTRPGDQPQHF
TRBD1	TRBV29-1	14	.	TRBJ2-7	TGCAGCGCCTCACGGACAGGGAGCTCCTACGAGCAGTACTTC	CSASRTGSSYEQYF
TRBD2	TRBV10-3	13	.	TRBJ2-7	TGTGCCATCGGGGTAGCGGGAGGGTACGAGCAGTACTTC	CAIGVAGGYEQYF
.	TRBV7-2	12	.	TRBJ2-7	TGTGCCAGCAGTATGACAGGTTACGAGCAGTACTTC	CASSMTGYEQYF
.	TRBV2	13	.	TRBJ2-1	TGTGCCAGCAGTGAGAGGGGAAGAACAGGGAAGTTCTTC	CASSERGRTGKFF
TRBD1	TRBV28	16	.	TRBJ2-2	TGTGCCAGCAGTTTAGCCGGGACAGGGGGCCACGGGGAGCTGTTTTTT	CASSLAGTGGHGELFF
TRBD2	TRBV15	18	.	TRBJ2-3	TGTGCCACCAGCAGAGGGTCGCGGGAGGGCCTCCTCAGAGATACGCAGTATTTT	CATSRGSREGLLRDTQYF
TRBD1	TRBV7-7	16	.	TRBJ2-5	TGTGCCAGCAGCCCAAATACCGGGACAGGGACTGAGACCCAGTACTTC	CASSPNTGTGTETQYF
TRBD1	TRBV2	13	.	TRBJ2-7	TGTGCCAGCAGACCTGGACAGGCCTACGAGCAGTACTTC	CASRPGQAYEQYF
.	TRBV9	17	.	TRBJ2-1	TGTGCCAGCAGCCCCCGGACGGGAGTCAGCTCCTACAATGAGCAGTTCTTC	CASSPRTGVSSYNEQFF